This paragraph covers one T cell receptor beta chain sequence. This clonotype has more than one count but fewer than ten. The antigen this receptor binds is unknown. Base quality data are lacking; no much larger clone is found one base away. TCR beta repertoires were profiled from peripheral blood of about a dozen young patients with multiple sclerosis to demonstrate the VDJtools post-analysis software. The multiple sclerosis patients were children and adolescents ranging in age from about 6 to 17 years. This sample stems from a study of post-analysis software for immune sequencing data (dated by TCRdb to between 2015 and 2017). As for the study more broadly: Relapsing-remitting, secondary progressive and progressive-relapsing multiple sclerosis were recorded as disease courses, and subtype annotation was lacking for some patients. The patient repertoires were set against around eleven previously published healthy control repertoires from donors whose ages ranged from about 6 to 26 years. A subset of samples was prepared in parallel using single-end sample barcoding, then pooled and co-amplified after Illumina adapter ligation.

Library preparation used PCR. Sequencing relied on an Illumina HiSeq 2500. To reduce PCR and sequencing biases, unique molecular identifiers were incorporated into the TCR beta cDNA libraries. About 500,000 cDNA molecules were obtained for every 1 to 10 million input T cells, so each molecule roughly corresponded to one T cell. The patient libraries were prepared and sequenced with the same protocol used for the earlier healthy control dataset. Samples belonging to the same batch were prepared together, multiplexed and sequenced on a shared HiSeq lane. In the source study's methods: MIGEC handled the raw barcoded reads, throwing out single-read molecular identifier groups before consensus assembly and CDR3 extraction. Clonotype tables were post-analysed with VDJtools, and diversity was normalized by down-sampling all datasets to the smallest sample size. To correct batch-related cross-sample contamination, repertoire overlap clustering matched CDR3 amino acid sequences but not nucleotide sequences. TCRdb reran the public reads through fastp at Q25 and MiXCR, keeping productive beta chains. A single entry per CDR3 protein holds the most common genes and DNA from its merged rows. TCRdb, rather than the study authors, made the V and J calls. The sample table shows some 890,000 distinct CDR3 sequences, and approximately 50% are seen once. Around 4.5% of the sample comes from the top ten.

What the work shows at the level of the full study, not this receptor alone: When samples were clustered directly using the F measure, samples prepared in the same batch co-clustered strongly, which prompted a batch-effect correction. Significantly lower normalized Chao1 diversity was found in multiple sclerosis patients than in controls, suggesting substantial peripheral T-cell clonal expansion. The control group was slightly older than the multiple sclerosis patient group.

Specimen: blood. The sequence came from a girl between 10 and 17 years old with multiple sclerosis.

The nucleotide sequence is TGTGCCAGCAGTTTAGGCAGTGCCCCCAATCAGCCCCAGCATTTT. This is translated as CASSLGSAPNQPQHF. The chain was built from TRBV6-6 and TRBJ1-5; the D gene is not confidently resolved. The cysteine opens and the phenylalanine closes a CDR3 of 15 amino acids. The only DNA kept is the CDR3, 45 bases in frame from the first base. V and J lose 4 bases and 3 bases, and a span of 13 bases separates them. Reading the germline V gene (reference sequence) gives CDR1 MNHNY and CDR2 SVGAGI.